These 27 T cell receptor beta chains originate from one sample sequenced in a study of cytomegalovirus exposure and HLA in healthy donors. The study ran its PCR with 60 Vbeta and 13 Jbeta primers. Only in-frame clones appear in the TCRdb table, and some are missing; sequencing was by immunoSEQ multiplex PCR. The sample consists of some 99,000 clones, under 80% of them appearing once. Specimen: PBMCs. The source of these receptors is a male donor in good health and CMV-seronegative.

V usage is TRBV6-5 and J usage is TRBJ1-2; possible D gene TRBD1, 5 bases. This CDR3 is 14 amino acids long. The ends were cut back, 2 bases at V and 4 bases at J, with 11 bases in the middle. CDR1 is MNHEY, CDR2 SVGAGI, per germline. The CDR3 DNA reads TGTGCCAGCAGTTACGGAGGGGTTGGCTATGGCTACACCTTC. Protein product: CASSYGGVGYGYTF.

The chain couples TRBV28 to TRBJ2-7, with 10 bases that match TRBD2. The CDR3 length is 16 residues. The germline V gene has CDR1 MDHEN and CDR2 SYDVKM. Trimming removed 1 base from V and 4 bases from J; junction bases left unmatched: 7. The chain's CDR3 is CASSLSASGSDYEQYF. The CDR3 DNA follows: TGTGCCAGCAGTTTATCAGCTAGCGGGAGCGATTACGAGCAGTACTTC.

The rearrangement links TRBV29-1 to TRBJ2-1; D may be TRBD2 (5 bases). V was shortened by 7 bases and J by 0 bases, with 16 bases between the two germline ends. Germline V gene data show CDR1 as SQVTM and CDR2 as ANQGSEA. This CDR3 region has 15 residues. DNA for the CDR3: TGCAGCGCCCCGCGGGCCACCAGCTCCTACAATGAGCAGTTCTTC. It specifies CSAPRATSSYNEQFF.

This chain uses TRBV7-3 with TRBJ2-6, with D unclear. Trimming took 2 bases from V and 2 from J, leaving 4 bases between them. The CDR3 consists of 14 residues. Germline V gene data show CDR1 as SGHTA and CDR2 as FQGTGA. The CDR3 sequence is CASSLQTGANVLTF. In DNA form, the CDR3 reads TGTGCCAGCAGCTTACAAACTGGGGCCAACGTCCTGACTTTC.

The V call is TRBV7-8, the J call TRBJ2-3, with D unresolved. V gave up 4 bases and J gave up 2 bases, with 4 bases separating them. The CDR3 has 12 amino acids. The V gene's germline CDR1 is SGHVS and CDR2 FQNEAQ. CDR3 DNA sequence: TGTGCCAGCAGCTCTTCCACAGATACGCAGTATTTT. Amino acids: CASSSSTDTQYF.

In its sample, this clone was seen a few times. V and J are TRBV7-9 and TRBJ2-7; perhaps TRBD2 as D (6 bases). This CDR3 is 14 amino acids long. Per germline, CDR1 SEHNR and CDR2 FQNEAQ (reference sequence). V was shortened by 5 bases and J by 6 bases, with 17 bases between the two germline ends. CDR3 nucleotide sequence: TGTGCCAGCAGCGTGCGGGACCCAGGGTCCGAGCAGTACTTC. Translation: CASSVRDPGSEQYF.

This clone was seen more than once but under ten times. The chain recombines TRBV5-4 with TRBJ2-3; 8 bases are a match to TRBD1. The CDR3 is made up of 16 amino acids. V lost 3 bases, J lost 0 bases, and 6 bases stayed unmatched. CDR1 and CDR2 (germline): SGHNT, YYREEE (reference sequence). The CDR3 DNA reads TGTGCCAGCAGCTCACAGGGGGGAGCGAGCACAGATACGCAGTATTTT. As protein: CASSSQGGASTDTQYF.

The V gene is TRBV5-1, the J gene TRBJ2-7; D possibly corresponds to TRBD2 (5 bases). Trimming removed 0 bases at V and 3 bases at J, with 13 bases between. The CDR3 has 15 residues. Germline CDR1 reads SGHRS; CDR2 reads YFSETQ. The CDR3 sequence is CASSLAQDGGYEQYF. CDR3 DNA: TGCGCCAGCAGCTTGGCCCAGGACGGAGGCTACGAGCAGTACTTC.

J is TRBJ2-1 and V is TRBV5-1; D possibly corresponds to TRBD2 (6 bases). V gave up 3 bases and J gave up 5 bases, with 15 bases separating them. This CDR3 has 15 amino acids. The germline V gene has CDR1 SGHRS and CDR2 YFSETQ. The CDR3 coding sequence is TGCGCCAGCAGCTCAGGGACTCTTTCCCACAATGAGCAGTTCTTC. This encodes CASSSGTLSHNEQFF.

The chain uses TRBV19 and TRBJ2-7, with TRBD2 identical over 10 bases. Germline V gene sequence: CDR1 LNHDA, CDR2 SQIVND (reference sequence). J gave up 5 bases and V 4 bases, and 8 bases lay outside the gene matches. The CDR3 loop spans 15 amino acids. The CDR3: CASSTPGLANDEQYF. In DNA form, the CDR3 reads TGTGCCAGTAGTACGCCGGGACTAGCGAACGACGAGCAGTACTTC. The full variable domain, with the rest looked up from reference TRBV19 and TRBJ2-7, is DGGITQSPKYLFRKEGQNVTLSCEQNLNHDAMYWYRQDPGQGLRLIYYSQIVNDFQKGDIAEGYSVSREKKESFPLTVTSAQKNPTAFYLCASSTPGLANDEQYFGPGTRLTVT.

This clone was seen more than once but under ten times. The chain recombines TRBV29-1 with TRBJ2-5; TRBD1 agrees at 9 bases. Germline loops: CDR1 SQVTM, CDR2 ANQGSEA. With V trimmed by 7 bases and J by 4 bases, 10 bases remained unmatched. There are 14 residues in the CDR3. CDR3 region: CSGRDRVGSETQYF. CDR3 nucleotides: TGCAGCGGGCGGGACAGGGTGGGCTCAGAGACCCAGTACTTC.

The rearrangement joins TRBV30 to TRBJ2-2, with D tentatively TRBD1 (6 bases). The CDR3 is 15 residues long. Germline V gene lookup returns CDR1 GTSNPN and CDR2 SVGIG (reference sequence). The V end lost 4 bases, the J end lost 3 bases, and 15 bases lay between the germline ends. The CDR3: CAWTPQGRDTGELFF. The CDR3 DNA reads TGTGCCTGGACCCCCCAGGGGCGCGACACCGGGGAGCTGTTTTTT.

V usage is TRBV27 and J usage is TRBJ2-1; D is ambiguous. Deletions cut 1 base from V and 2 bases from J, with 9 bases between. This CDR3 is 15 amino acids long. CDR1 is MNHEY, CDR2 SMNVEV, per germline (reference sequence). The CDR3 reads CASSLFRSPYNEQFF. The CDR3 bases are TGTGCCAGCAGTTTATTTCGGAGTCCCTACAATGAGCAGTTCTTC.

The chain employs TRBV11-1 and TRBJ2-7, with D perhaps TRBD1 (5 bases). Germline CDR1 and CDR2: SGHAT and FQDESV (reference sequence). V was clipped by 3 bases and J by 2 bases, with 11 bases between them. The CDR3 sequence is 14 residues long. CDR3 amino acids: CASSFQGTAYEQYF. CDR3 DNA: TGTGCCAGCAGCTTTCAGGGAACAGCCTACGAGCAGTACTTC.

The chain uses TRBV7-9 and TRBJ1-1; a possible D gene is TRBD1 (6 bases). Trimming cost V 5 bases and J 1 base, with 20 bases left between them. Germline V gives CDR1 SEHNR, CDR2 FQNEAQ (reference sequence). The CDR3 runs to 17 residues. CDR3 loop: CASSLQGFRRGNTEAFF. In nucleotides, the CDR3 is TGTGCCAGCAGCCTACAGGGTTTCCGTAGGGGGAACACTGAAGCTTTCTTT.

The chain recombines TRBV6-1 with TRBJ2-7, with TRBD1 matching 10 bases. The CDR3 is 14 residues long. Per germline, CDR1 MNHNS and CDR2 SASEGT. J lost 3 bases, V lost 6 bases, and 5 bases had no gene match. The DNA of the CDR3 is TGTGCCAGCAGGATTGACAGGGGGCTCTACGAGCAGTACTTC. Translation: CASRIDRGLYEQYF.

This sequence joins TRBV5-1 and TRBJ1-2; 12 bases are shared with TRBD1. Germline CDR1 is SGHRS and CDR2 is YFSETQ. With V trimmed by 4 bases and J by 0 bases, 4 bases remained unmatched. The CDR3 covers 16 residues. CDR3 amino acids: CASSPGTGGANYGYTF. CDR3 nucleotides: TGCGCCAGCAGCCCAGGGACAGGGGGCGCTAACTATGGCTACACCTTC. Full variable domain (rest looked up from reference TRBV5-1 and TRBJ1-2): KAGVTQTPRYLIKTRGQQVTLSCSPISGHRSVSWYQQTPGQGLQFLFEYFSETQRNKGNFPGRFSGRQFSNSRSEMNVSTLELGDSALYLCASSPGTGGANYGYTFGSGTRLTVV.

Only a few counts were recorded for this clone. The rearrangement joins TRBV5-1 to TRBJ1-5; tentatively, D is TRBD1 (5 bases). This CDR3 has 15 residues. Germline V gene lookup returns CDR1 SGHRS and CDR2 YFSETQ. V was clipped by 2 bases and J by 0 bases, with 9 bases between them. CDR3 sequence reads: CASSFMGGSNQPQHF. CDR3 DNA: TGCGCCAGCAGCTTCATGGGGGGTAGCAATCAGCCCCAGCATTTT.

CDR3: CASSPGGVTGELFF. The CDR3 region has the DNA TGTGCCAGCAGCCCCGGGGGGGTCACCGGGGAGCTGTTTTTT. The rearrangement links TRBV7-8 to TRBJ2-2; TRBD2 matches 8 bases. The CDR3 extends over 14 amino acids. Germline-derived CDR1 and CDR2 are SGHVS and FQNEAQ. After removal of 5 bases from V and 4 bases from J, the junction contained 3 bases not matched to a gene.

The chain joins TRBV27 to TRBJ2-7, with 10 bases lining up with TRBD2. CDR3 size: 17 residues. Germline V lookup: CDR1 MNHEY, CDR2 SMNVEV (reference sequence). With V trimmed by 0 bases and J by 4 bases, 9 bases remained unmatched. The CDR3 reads CASSLSRASGSRYEQYF. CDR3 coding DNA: TGTGCCAGCAGTTTATCCCGGGCTAGCGGGAGTAGATACGAGCAGTACTTC.

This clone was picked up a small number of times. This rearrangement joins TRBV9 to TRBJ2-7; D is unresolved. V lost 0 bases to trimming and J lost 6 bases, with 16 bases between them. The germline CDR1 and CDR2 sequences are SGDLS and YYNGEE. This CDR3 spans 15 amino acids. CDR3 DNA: TGTGCCAGCAGCGTAGTGGCCTCAGGTACATCCGAGCAGTACTTC. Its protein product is CASSVVASGTSEQYF.

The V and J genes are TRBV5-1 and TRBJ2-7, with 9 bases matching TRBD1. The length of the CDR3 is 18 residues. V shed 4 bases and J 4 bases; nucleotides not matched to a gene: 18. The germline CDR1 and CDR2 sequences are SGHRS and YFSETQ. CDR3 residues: CASSQDRGGSYLDYEQYF. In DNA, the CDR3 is TGCGCCAGCAGCCAGGACAGGGGCGGGTCGTACCTCGATTACGAGCAGTACTTC.

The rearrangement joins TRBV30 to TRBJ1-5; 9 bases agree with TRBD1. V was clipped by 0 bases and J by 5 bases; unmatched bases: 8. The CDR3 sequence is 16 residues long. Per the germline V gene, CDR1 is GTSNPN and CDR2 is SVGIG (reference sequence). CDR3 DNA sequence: TGTGCCTGGAGTGTACCCCGAACAGGGGGCCATCAGCCCCAGCATTTT. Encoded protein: CAWSVPRTGGHQPQHF.

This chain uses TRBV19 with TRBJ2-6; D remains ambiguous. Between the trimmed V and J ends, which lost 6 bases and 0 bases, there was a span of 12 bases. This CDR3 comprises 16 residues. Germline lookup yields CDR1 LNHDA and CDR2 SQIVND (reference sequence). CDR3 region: CASRNFLGSGANVLTF. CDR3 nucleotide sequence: TGTGCCAGTAGAAATTTCCTCGGCTCTGGGGCCAACGTCCTGACTTTC.

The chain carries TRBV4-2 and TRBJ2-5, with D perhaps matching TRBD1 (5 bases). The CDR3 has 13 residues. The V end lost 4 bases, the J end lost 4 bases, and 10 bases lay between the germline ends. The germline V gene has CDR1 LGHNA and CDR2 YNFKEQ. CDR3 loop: CASSPVGAETQYF. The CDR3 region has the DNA TGTGCCAGCAGCCCAGTAGGGGCAGAGACCCAGTACTTC.

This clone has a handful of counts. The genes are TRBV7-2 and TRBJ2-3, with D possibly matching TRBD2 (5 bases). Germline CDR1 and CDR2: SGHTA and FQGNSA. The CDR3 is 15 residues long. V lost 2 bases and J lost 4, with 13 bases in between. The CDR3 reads CASSLQASLADTQYF. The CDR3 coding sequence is TGTGCCAGCAGCTTACAAGCTAGCCTGGCAGATACGCAGTATTTT.

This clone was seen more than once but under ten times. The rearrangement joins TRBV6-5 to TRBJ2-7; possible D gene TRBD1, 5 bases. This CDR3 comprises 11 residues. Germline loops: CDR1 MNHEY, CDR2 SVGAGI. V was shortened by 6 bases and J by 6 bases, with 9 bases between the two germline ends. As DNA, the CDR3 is TGTGCCAGCAGCCCAGGGTCCGAGCAGTACTTC. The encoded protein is CASSPGSEQYF.